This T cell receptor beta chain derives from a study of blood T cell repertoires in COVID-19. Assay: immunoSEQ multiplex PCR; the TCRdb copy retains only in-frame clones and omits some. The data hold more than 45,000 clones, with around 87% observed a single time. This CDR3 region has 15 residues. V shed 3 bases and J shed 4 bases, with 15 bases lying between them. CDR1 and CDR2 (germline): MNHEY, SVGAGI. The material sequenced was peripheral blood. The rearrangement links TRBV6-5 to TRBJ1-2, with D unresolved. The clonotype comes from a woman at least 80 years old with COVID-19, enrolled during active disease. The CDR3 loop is CASSYGSRVGYGYTF. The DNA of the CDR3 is TGTGCCAGCAGTTATGGGTCACGGGTTGGCTATGGCTACACCTTC.